One sample yielded the 8 T cell receptor beta chains listed below, sequenced in a study of shared clonotypes between healthy human individuals (dated by TCRdb to between 2020 and 2021). Libraries were made using the immunoSEQ multiplex PCR assay. What TCRdb holds here is the immuneACCESS table cut down to in-frame rearrangements. Part of the clones is not present; checked against another copy, under half of the missing clones reflect an unresolved V gene, and the others are unexplained. Within this sample are 600,000 to 800,000 clones, with roughly 72% of them counted one time only. Of the sample, more than 1.5% falls within the top ten clones. The sample comprised memory CD4+ T cells sorted from blood. Explained via the paper, the cell subset or site label denotes: CD45RA-negative fraction. The receptors come from a woman younger than 45 in good health.

V is TRBV7-6 and J is TRBJ1-2, with 11 bases identical to TRBD1. Germline values: CDR1 SGHVS, CDR2 FNYEAQ. The CDR3 runs 12 residues. J was trimmed by 8 bases and V by 6 bases; bases with no gene match: 2. For the CDR3, the DNA is TGTGCCAGCAGGGGACAGGGGGGCGGCTACACCTTC. Translated, it gives CASRGQGGGYTF. Complete variable domain (other parts from reference TRBV7-6 and TRBJ1-2): GAGVSQSPRYKVTKRGQDVALRCDPISGHVSLYWYRQALGQGPEFLTYFNYEAQQDKSGLPNDRFSAERPEGSISTLTIQRTEQRDSAMYRCASRGQGGGYTFGSGTRLTVV.

The chain recombines TRBV18 with TRBJ2-6; TRBD2 is a possible D gene (5 bases). Germline CDR1 is KGHSH and CDR2 is LQKENI. V was pared by 6 bases and J by 0 bases, with 12 bases between. This CDR3 comprises 16 residues. The chain's CDR3 is CASSGVSYSGANVLTF. The CDR3 DNA sequence: TGTGCCAGCTCCGGGGTATCCTACTCTGGGGCCAACGTCCTGACTTTC.

The chain uses TRBV28 and TRBJ1-5; TRBD1 matches at 7 bases. V trimming: 7 bases; J trimming: 6 bases; junction bases outside the gene matches: 27. CDR3 length: 20 residues. Per germline, CDR1 MDHEN and CDR2 SYDVKM. CDR3 DNA sequence: TGTGCCAGCACCCTCCTACGGACAGGTATGGCGGCCGGGGGGGGTCAGCCCCAGCATTTT. Amino acids: CASTLLRTGMAAGGGQPQHF.

This chain connects TRBV5-1 to TRBJ2-2; D is undetermined. The CDR3 extends over 18 amino acids. Germline CDR1 is SGHRS and CDR2 is YFSETQ. The germline V and J ends were trimmed by 1 base and 1 base, with 17 bases remaining between them. CDR3 sequence (DNA): TGCGCCAGCAGCTTGATTGCCAGGACCCCGCAGAACACCGGGGAGCTGTTTTTT. It specifies CASSLIARTPQNTGELFF.

V is TRBV4-2 and J is TRBJ1-2; D gene uncertain. The CDR3 is 17 residues long. Trimming shortened V by 1 base and J by 7 bases, and 22 bases separated the two germline ends. CDR1 is LGHNA and CDR2 is YNFKEQ in the germline V gene. The CDR3 nucleotides are TGTGCCAGCAGCCAAGCCCTATCCGAGGGCTCCGCTTTTGGCTACACCTTC. Translating it yields CASSQALSEGSAFGYTF.

The chain couples TRBV30 to TRBJ2-1; TRBD2 matches 10 bases. The CDR3 runs to 13 residues. V lost 8 bases to trimming and J lost 6 bases; unmatched junction nucleotides: 7. Looked up from germline, CDR1 is GTSNPN and CDR2 is SVGIG (reference sequence). The chain's CDR3 is CARRTSGLNEQFF. DNA for the CDR3: TGTGCCCGGCGGACTAGCGGCCTCAATGAGCAGTTCTTC.

V and J are TRBV11-2 and TRBJ2-5; D is possibly TRBD2 (6 bases). Between the trimmed V and J ends, which lost 0 bases and 5 bases, there was a span of 13 bases. This CDR3 comprises 15 residues. Germline CDR1 is SGHAT and CDR2 is FQNNGV. The CDR3 sequence: CASSLEGRGGETQYF. The CDR3 coding sequence is TGTGCCAGCAGCTTAGAAGGACGAGGAGGGGAGACCCAGTACTTC.

The V call is TRBV5-4, the J call TRBJ1-6; no definite D call. The CDR3 is 13 amino acids. Germline CDR1 and CDR2: SGHNT and YYREEE (reference sequence). Trimming pared 0 bases from V and 11 bases from J, leaving 9 bases between. CDR3 region: CASSLANFPPLHF. CDR3 sequence (DNA): TGTGCCAGCAGCTTGGCCAACTTTCCACCCCTCCACTTT. Complete variable domain (other parts from reference TRBV5-4 and TRBJ1-6): ETGVTQSPTHLIKTRGQQVTLRCSSQSGHNTVSWYQQALGQGPQFIFQYYREEENGRGNFPPRFSGLQFPNYSSELNVNALELDDSALYLCASSLANFPPLHFGNGTRLTVT.